The rows below give T cell receptor beta chains drawn from one sample of a study of control samples from healthy donors and cancer patients. The method was immunoSEQ multiplex PCR; TCRdb's version includes in-frame clones alone and lacks a portion of them. The sample lists around 12,000 clones, around 92% seen once, with approximately 15% in the top ten. Source material: PBMCs. The receptor set was obtained from an elderly man with lung cancer. Each CDR3 is given with its conserved first and last residue. D genes are given only for firm matches. Only part of the rows carry a size: once, few, many, or a class if the clone is expanded.

CDR3	DNA	D	J	V	size
CASSTTTGGFPNEQFF	TGTGCCAGCAGTACTACGACAGGGGGTTTTCCCAATGAGCAGTTCTTC	TRBD1	TRBJ2-1	TRBV6-4	.
CASSQWGGGTEAFF	TGTGCCAGCAGCCAGTGGGGGGGTGGGACTGAAGCTTTCTTT	.	TRBJ1-1	TRBV27	.
CASSLTGQGETEAFF	TGTGCCAGCAGCCTGACAGGACAGGGGGAGACTGAAGCTTTCTTT	TRBD1	TRBJ1-1	TRBV7-8	.
CASSPSSAVEGYEQYF	TGTGCCAGCAGCCCGAGTTCAGCGGTGGAGGGCTACGAGCAGTACTTC	.	TRBJ2-7	TRBV7-2	.
CASSPGSGSNTGELFF	TGTGCCAGCTCACCAGGTTCAGGGTCGAACACCGGGGAGCTGTTTTTT	.	TRBJ2-2	TRBV18	.
CATSESGLTETQYF	TGTGCCACCAGTGAGTCGGGACTCACGGAGACCCAGTACTTC	.	TRBJ2-5	TRBV24-1	.
CASSVDGRAYEQYF	TGTGCCAGCAGCGTAGACGGCAGGGCTTACGAGCAGTACTTC	.	TRBJ2-7	TRBV9	.
CSVEGTEAFF	TGCAGCGTTGAAGGCACTGAAGCTTTCTTT	.	TRBJ1-1	TRBV29-1	.
CASSPPWTRTGELFF	TGTGCCAGCTCACCACCGTGGACACGGACCGGGGAGCTGTTTTTT	.	TRBJ2-2	TRBV18	.
CASSFLGSNQPQHF	TGTGCCAGCTCCTTCCTAGGGAGCAATCAGCCCCAGCATTTT	.	TRBJ1-5	TRBV2	.
CASSLGGSSYNSPLHF	TGCGCCAGCAGCTTAGGGGGGAGCTCCTATAATTCACCCCTCCACTTT	.	TRBJ1-6	TRBV5-1	.
CASSTGGGPPGNTIYF	TGTGCCAGTTCCACCGGTGGGGGGCCTCCTGGAAACACCATATATTTT	.	TRBJ1-3	TRBV28	.
CASSQGAPENTEAFF	TGTGCCAGCAGCCAGGGGGCCCCAGAGAACACTGAAGCTTTCTTT	TRBD1	TRBJ1-1	TRBV7-9	.
CASSIGGGVGTDTQYF	TGTGCCAGTAGTATAGGGGGAGGGGTCGGCACAGATACGCAGTATTTT	TRBD2	TRBJ2-3	TRBV19	.
CASSPDYDYGYTF	TGTGCCAGCAGCCCCGACTACGACTATGGCTACACCTTC	.	TRBJ1-2	TRBV6-6	.
CASSLWTGSSGNTIYF	TGTGCCAGCAGTTTATGGACAGGGTCCTCTGGAAACACCATATATTTT	TRBD1	TRBJ1-3	TRBV28	.
CASSTPVWGVGSGNTIYF	TGTGCCAGCAGCACACCGGTTTGGGGGGTCGGCTCTGGAAACACCATATATTTT	.	TRBJ1-3	TRBV7-2	.
CASSLGQGNTIYF	TGTGCCAGCAGCTTAGGACAAGGAAACACCATATATTTT	.	TRBJ1-3	TRBV7-8	.
CASNLNTEAFF	TGTGCCAGTAACCTGAACACTGAAGCTTTCTTT	.	TRBJ1-1	TRBV19	.
CASSEARTGGYGYTF	TGTGCCAGCAGTGAAGCGCGGACAGGGGGTTATGGCTACACCTTC	TRBD1	TRBJ1-2	TRBV2	.
CASSSPGQMNTEAFF	TGTGCCAGCAGCTCACCGGGACAGATGAACACTGAAGCTTTCTTT	TRBD1	TRBJ1-1	TRBV11-2	.
CASSVAAGDYGYTF	TGTGCCAGCAGCGTAGCTGCAGGGGACTATGGCTACACCTTC	.	TRBJ1-2	TRBV9	.
CASSSGTLYQPQHF	TGCGCCAGCAGCAGTGGGACCCTCTATCAGCCCCAGCATTTT	.	TRBJ1-5	TRBV5-1	.
CASNPGTGNGYTF	TGTGCCAGCAATCCCGGGACAGGGAATGGCTACACCTTC	TRBD1	TRBJ1-2	TRBV6-4	.
CASSRFGLGDYNEQFF	TGCGCCAGCAGCCGCTTTGGGCTAGGAGACTACAATGAGCAGTTCTTC	.	TRBJ2-1	TRBV5-1	.
CASRGRGTNYGYTF	TGTGCCAGCAGGGGGCGGGGTACTAACTATGGCTACACCTTC	.	TRBJ1-2	TRBV28	once
CASSTPLQSGGLTDTQYF	TGTGCCAGTAGCACGCCCCTACAGTCAGGGGGGCTCACAGATACGCAGTATTTT	.	TRBJ2-3	TRBV19	.
CASSLALAGTNTEAFF	TGTGCCAGCAGCTTAGCGCTGGCAGGGACGAACACTGAAGCTTTCTTT	.	TRBJ1-1	TRBV7-9	few
CASSQAGQSSGNTIYF	TGCGCCAGCAGCCAAGCGGGACAGAGCTCTGGAAACACCATATATTTT	TRBD1	TRBJ1-3	TRBV4-1	.
CAIGGFRGELFF	TGTGCCATCGGGGGGTTTCGCGGGGAGCTGTTTTTT	.	TRBJ2-2	TRBV10-3	.
CASSTPGQGRGPEAFF	TGTGCCAGTAGTACCCCGGGACAGGGAAGGGGGCCTGAAGCTTTCTTT	TRBD1	TRBJ1-1	TRBV19	.
CASSSLRATNEKLFF	TGTGCCAGTAGTAGTCTCCGTGCAACTAATGAAAAACTGTTTTTT	.	TRBJ1-4	TRBV19	.
CASSPKEGFYTGELFF	TGTGCCAGCAGCCCCAAGGAGGGTTTTTACACCGGGGAGCTGTTTTTT	.	TRBJ2-2	TRBV7-9	.
CASTRTGGLGYGYTF	TGTGCCAGCACCCGTACAGGGGGGCTAGGCTATGGCTACACCTTC	TRBD1	TRBJ1-2	TRBV6-5	.
CASSLQGLEKLFF	TGTGCCAGCAGTTTGCAGGGCCTAGAAAAACTGTTTTTT	.	TRBJ1-4	TRBV12-3/TRBV12-4	.
CASSVRGPGELFF	TGCGCCAGCAGCGTCAGGGGGCCCGGGGAGCTGTTTTTT	TRBD1	TRBJ2-2	TRBV5-1	.
CASSLLGAGPTGELFF	TGTGCCAGCAGCTTATTAGGTGCAGGGCCCACCGGGGAGCTGTTTTTT	.	TRBJ2-2	TRBV7-9	.
CASSLFGVPGDTQYF	TGTGCCAGCAGTTTATTCGGCGTGCCTGGAGATACGCAGTATTTT	.	TRBJ2-3	TRBV27	once
CASSVSSGEQFF	TGTGCCAGCAGTGTCTCTAGCGGGGAGCAGTTCTTC	TRBD2	TRBJ2-1	TRBV6-4	.
CASSRAATGVGYGYTF	TGTGCCAGCAGTCGAGCCGCTACAGGGGTTGGGTATGGCTACACCTTC	TRBD1	TRBJ1-2	TRBV27	.
CSVALELSYNEQFF	TGCAGCGTTGCCTTAGAGCTCTCCTACAATGAGCAGTTCTTC	.	TRBJ2-1	TRBV29-1	.
CASSLRQGAYNSPLHF	TGTGCCAGCAGTTTACGACAGGGGGCCTATAATTCACCCCTCCACTTT	TRBD1	TRBJ1-6	TRBV28	.
CATSDRRTGESYGYTF	TGTGCCACCAGTGACCGACGGACAGGGGAAAGCTATGGCTACACCTTC	TRBD1	TRBJ1-2	TRBV24-1	once
CASSQVPPGSIEKLFF	TGTGCCAGCAGCCAAGTCCCCCCGGGGTCAATTGAAAAACTGTTTTTT	.	TRBJ1-4	TRBV3-1/TRBV3-2	.
CASSSSMNTEAFF	TGTGCCAGCAGCTCTTCCATGAACACTGAAGCTTTCTTT	.	TRBJ1-1	TRBV7-3	.
CASSFPDRAKNYGYTF	TGTGCCAGCAGTTTCCCGGACAGGGCCAAGAACTATGGCTACACCTTC	TRBD1	TRBJ1-2	TRBV6-2/TRBV6-3	.
CASSLSRAWKNEQFF	TGCGCCAGCAGCTTGTCCAGGGCATGGAAGAATGAGCAGTTCTTC	.	TRBJ2-1	TRBV5-1	.
CASSQDVRHTGELFF	TGCGCCAGCAGCCAAGATGTGAGGCACACCGGGGAGCTGTTTTTT	.	TRBJ2-2	TRBV4-3	.
CASSQQGYEQYF	TGCGCCAGCAGCCAACAGGGCTACGAGCAGTACTTC	.	TRBJ2-7	TRBV5-1	once
CASSALTGPNGYTF	TGTGCCAGCAGCGCCCTGACAGGGCCTAATGGCTACACCTTC	TRBD1	TRBJ1-2	TRBV9	.
CASSLSIGTGAYNEQFF	TGTGCCAGCAGTTTATCGATAGGGACAGGGGCCTACAATGAGCAGTTCTTC	TRBD1	TRBJ2-1	TRBV27	.
CASSGTGVLDPYNEQFF	TGCGCCAGCAGCGGGACCGGCGTCCTGGACCCCTACAATGAGCAGTTCTTC	.	TRBJ2-1	TRBV5-1	.
CATSGRQGNYGYTF	TGTGCCACCAGTGGAAGACAGGGGAACTATGGCTACACCTTC	TRBD1	TRBJ1-2	TRBV24-1	.
CASSSSGSKREKLFF	TGTGCCAGCTCCTCCTCGGGCAGCAAGAGAGAAAAACTGTTTTTT	.	TRBJ1-4	TRBV2	.
CAISPDVRQVDGYTF	TGTGCCATCAGTCCAGACGTAAGACAGGTCGATGGCTACACCTTC	.	TRBJ1-2	TRBV10-3	.
CASSWGQGEAFF	TGTGCCAGCAGTTGGGGACAAGGGGAAGCTTTCTTT	.	TRBJ1-1	TRBV12-3/TRBV12-4	.
CASSPGRDNSYEQYF	TGTGCCAGCAGCCCCGGACGGGACAACTCCTACGAGCAGTACTTC	.	TRBJ2-7	TRBV11-3	.